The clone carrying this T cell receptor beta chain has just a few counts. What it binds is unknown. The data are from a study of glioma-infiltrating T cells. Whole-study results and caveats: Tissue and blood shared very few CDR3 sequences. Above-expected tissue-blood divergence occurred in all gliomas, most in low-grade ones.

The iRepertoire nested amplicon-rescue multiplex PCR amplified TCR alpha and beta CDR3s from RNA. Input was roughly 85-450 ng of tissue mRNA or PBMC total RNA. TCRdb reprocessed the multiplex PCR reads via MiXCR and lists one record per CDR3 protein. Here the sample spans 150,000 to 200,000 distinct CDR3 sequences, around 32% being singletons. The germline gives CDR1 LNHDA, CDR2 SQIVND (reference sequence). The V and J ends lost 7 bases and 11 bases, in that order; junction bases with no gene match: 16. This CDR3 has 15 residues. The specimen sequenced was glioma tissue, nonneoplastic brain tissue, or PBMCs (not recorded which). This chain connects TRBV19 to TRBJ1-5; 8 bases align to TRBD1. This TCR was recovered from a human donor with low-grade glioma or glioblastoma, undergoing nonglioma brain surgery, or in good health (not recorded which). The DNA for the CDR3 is TGTGCCAGTAACGAAGGACAGGGCGGGTATACGGCCCAGCATTTT. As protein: CASNEGQGGYTAQHF.